This TCR beta chain stems from a study of cytomegalovirus exposure and HLA in healthy donors. Germline-derived CDR1 and CDR2 are MNHEY and SVGAGI. The germline V and J ends were trimmed by 6 bases and 3 bases, with 12 bases remaining between them. CDR3 length: 13 amino acids. PCR employed 60 Vbeta and 13 Jbeta primers. Method: immunoSEQ multiplex PCR; TCRdb's copy keeps in-frame clones and lacks some. The table lists approximately 150,000 clones, 65% to 85% of them singletons. The gene calls are TRBV6-5 and TRBJ2-7; D may be TRBD1 (6 bases). This clonotype was sampled from a man in his fifties or sixties in good health and CMV-seropositive. Input material: PBMCs. The CDR3 is CASSRQVFYEQYF. The CDR3 coding sequence is TGTGCCAGCAGCCGACAGGTTTTCTACGAGCAGTACTTC.